The rows below give T cell receptor beta chains drawn from one sample of a study of blood T cells in healthy people across ages. MiXCR, run by TCRdb on the 5' RACE reads, gives a single entry per CDR3 protein. The table lists some 670,000 distinct CDR3 sequences, over 40% of them singletons. The sequencing input was blood. These receptor sequences come from an elderly woman in good health. The CDR3 runs from the conserved cysteine through the conserved F or W. Fields, in order: D gene, clone size, J gene, V gene, CDR3 DNA, CDR3 protein. The D gene is left open where the match is weak. The size of a clone is reported for some rows only, either as once, few or many, or as a class for expanded clones.

- many TRBJ1-5 TRBV4-1 TGCGCCAGCAGCCAAGTCCCACAGGGATTAGTTCAGCCCCAGCATTTT CASSQVPQGLVQPQHF
TRBD2 - TRBJ2-5 TRBV3-1 TGTGCCAGCAGCCAGACCATTAGCGGGGGAGGGGAGACCCAGTACTTC CASSQTISGGGETQYF
TRBD1 - TRBJ1-6 TRBV2 TGTGCCAGCCTAGGTGCGTACAGGGGCGGTCATTCACCCCTCCACTTT CASLGAYRGGHSPLHF
- few TRBJ2-6 TRBV27 TGTGCCAGCAGCCTTCGGAGCATACAGGTTTCTAGCTCTGGGGCCAACGTCCTGACTTTC CASSLRSIQVSSSGANVLTF
- many TRBJ1-5 TRBV5-1 TGCGCCAGCAGCTTGTTAGGGGCTCAGCCCCAGCATTTT CASSLLGAQPQHF
- many TRBJ2-7 TRBV14 TGTGCCAGCAGCCAAGGGTTCGTTACGGAGCAGTACTTC CASSQGFVTEQYF
- - TRBJ2-7 TRBV12-3/TRBV12-4 TGTGCCAGCAGTTTAAGGGCAGGGGCTTCCTACGAGCAGTACTTC CASSLRAGASYEQYF
TRBD2 many TRBJ2-7 TRBV20-1 TGCAGTGCTAGAGCGGCTAGCGGGAGGCTGTACGAGCAGTACTTC CSARAASGRLYEQYF
- - TRBJ2-7 TRBV18 TGTGCCAGCTCACCATTATCCCCGCTTGACGAGCAGTACTTC CASSPLSPLDEQYF
- - TRBJ1-1 TRBV6-2/TRBV6-3 TGTGCCAGCAGTACACAGGGAGCCGGGTATGAAGCTTTCTTT CASSTQGAGYEAFF
- few TRBJ2-2 TRBV3-1 TGTGCCAGCAGCCAACAGGGCGGGGAGCTGTTTTTT CASSQQGGELFF
TRBD2 once TRBJ2-7 TRBV5-1 TGCGCCAGCAGCCTGGGACTAGCGGGAGGTGCAACCTACGAGCAGTACTTC CASSLGLAGGATYEQYF
- - TRBJ1-5 TRBV6-2/TRBV6-3 TGTGCCAGCAGTTTGGGGGGTCGGGTAGGCAATCAGCCCCAGCATTTT CASSLGGRVGNQPQHF
- once TRBJ2-4 TRBV4-1 TGCGCCAGCAGCCAAGTCACAGGGTATGGAAACATTCAGTACTTC CASSQVTGYGNIQYF
- - TRBJ2-3 TRBV29-1 TGCAGCGTACAACAGGGGGGGGGAGATACGCAGTATTTT CSVQQGGGDTQYF
TRBD1 many TRBJ2-7 TRBV20-1 TGCAGTGCAACCCGGGACAGGGGGCCGTACGAGCAGTACTTC CSATRDRGPYEQYF
TRBD1 - TRBJ2-7 TRBV3-1 TGTGCCAGCAGCCCACCCAGGGGGCACAGCTACGAGCAGTACTTC CASSPPRGHSYEQYF
TRBD1 - TRBJ2-2 TRBV6-6 TGTGCCAGCCGGGACAGGGACAGACCCGGGGAGCTGTTTTTT CASRDRDRPGELFF
- many TRBJ2-5 TRBV20-1 TGCAGTGCTAGAGTAGGTGACGGCCAAGAGACCCAGTACTTC CSARVGDGQETQYF
- - TRBJ2-1 TRBV12-3/TRBV12-4 TGTGCCAGCAGTTTTTCGGTTGCGGATGAGCAGTTCTTC CASSFSVADEQFF
TRBD1 - TRBJ2-7 TRBV15 TGTGCCACCAGCAGAGAGGGACAGGGTAGCCACGAGCAGTACTTC CATSREGQGSHEQYF
- many TRBJ1-5 TRBV4-2 TGTGCCAGCAGCCAAGAAGTCAGGGATCAGCCCCAGCATTTT CASSQEVRDQPQHF
TRBD1 few TRBJ1-2 TRBV7-9 TGTGCCAGCAGCCTTGGGACAGGGGCTCCTTTTTCTGGCTACACCTTC CASSLGTGAPFSGYTF
- - TRBJ1-2 TRBV11-2 TGTGCCAGCAATTCCTCCCGGGACATCAGCTACACCTTC CASNSSRDISYTF
- - TRBJ2-1 TRBV7-9 TGTGCCAGCAGCGTCGGGGGCTCCTACAATGGGCAGTTCTTC CASSVGGSYNGQFF
TRBD2 once TRBJ2-1 TRBV7-2 TGTGCCAGCAGCTTAGTTACAGGGGGACTAGCGGGAAACTCCTACAATGAGCAGTTCTTC CASSLVTGGLAGNSYNEQFF
- few TRBJ2-1 TRBV5-1 TGCGCCAGCAGCTTGTCCGGGACACTTCCCTACAATGAGCAGTTCTTC CASSLSGTLPYNEQFF
- - TRBJ2-3 TRBV4-3 TGCGCCAGCAGCCAAGTCCCCGGAGGGGGGCGGTTCACAGATACGCAGTATTTT CASSQVPGGGRFTDTQYF
- - TRBJ1-4 TRBV20-1 TGCAGTGCCAAGCCGGGGCAGGCGGGTGAAAAACTGTTTTTT CSAKPGQAGEKLFF
TRBD2 many TRBJ2-3 TRBV27 TGTGCCAGCAGTCCTCTGGTAGCGGGGAGCACAGATACGCAGTATTTT CASSPLVAGSTDTQYF
- many TRBJ1-2 TRBV10-3 TGTGCCATCAGTAAAGACCAGGCCCAGCATGGCTACACCTTC CAISKDQAQHGYTF
TRBD2 - TRBJ2-7 TRBV11-2 TGTGCCAGCAGCCGGGGGGACTACTACGAGCAGTACTTC CASSRGDYYEQYF
- many TRBJ2-3 TRBV20-1 TGCAGTGCTAGTTCTAGTGGCCCCACAGATACGCAGTATTTT CSASSSGPTDTQYF
- - TRBJ1-2 TRBV7-2 TGTGCCAGCAGCCCTGGACGGAACTATGGCTACACCTTC CASSPGRNYGYTF
TRBD2 - TRBJ2-7 TRBV6-2/TRBV6-3 TGTGCCAGCAGCCGCAGGGGAAGCGGGAGTAGCAACGAGCAGTACTTC CASSRRGSGSSNEQYF
- many TRBJ2-1 TRBV4-1 TGCGCCAGCAGCCCTTTGGGTACGGCCTACAATGAGCAGTTCTTC CASSPLGTAYNEQFF
TRBD2 many TRBJ2-7 TRBV5-1 TGCGCCAGCAGCTCTAGCGGGAGTACCCACGAGCAGTACTTC CASSSSGSTHEQYF
- - TRBJ1-6 TRBV2 TGTACCAGCAGTGAAATGGGGCCCGCTAACTCACCCCTCCACTTT CTSSEMGPANSPLHF
TRBD1 - TRBJ2-5 TRBV29-1 TGCAGCGCTTTACCGGGACAGCAAGAGACCCAGTACTTC CSALPGQQETQYF
TRBD1 - TRBJ1-2 TRBV15 TGTGCCACCAGCATAGAAACAGGGGTTGGCGGCTACACCTTC CATSIETGVGGYTF
TRBD1 many TRBJ2-7 TRBV2 TGTGCCAGCAGTCTCGACAGGGCTTATAACGAGCAGTACTTC CASSLDRAYNEQYF
- - TRBJ2-1 TRBV5-1 TGCGCCAGCAGCGTGAACCCAGGGAGCAATGAGCAGTTCTTC CASSVNPGSNEQFF
- - TRBJ1-4 TRBV28 TGTGCCAGCACCCCGATACAGGGTAGTGATGAAAAACTGTTTTTT CASTPIQGSDEKLFF
- - TRBJ2-3 TRBV7-9 TGTGCCAGCAGCTCTGAGAGCGGCACGCAGTATTTT CASSSESGTQYF
- once TRBJ2-7 TRBV11-2 TGTGCCAGCAGCCCTGGGCTAGGGCTCGAGCAGTACTTC CASSPGLGLEQYF
- - TRBJ2-7 TRBV24-1 TGTGCCACCAGTGATTTCTGGGGGCGGACCGGTGAGCAGTACTTC CATSDFWGRTGEQYF
- many TRBJ2-3 TRBV12-3/TRBV12-4 TGTGCCAGCAGTTTCAGGGGGGGAGATACGCAGTATTTT CASSFRGGDTQYF
- - TRBJ1-1 TRBV6-5 TGTGCCAGCAGCCTGGGACCCGGCATAGATGATTTCTTT CASSLGPGIDDFF
- - TRBJ2-3 TRBV12-3/TRBV12-4 TGTGCCAGCAGTTTTTGGACAGTCAGGCCAGATACGCAGTATTTT CASSFWTVRPDTQYF
- many TRBJ2-1 TRBV7-6 TGTGCCAGCAGGGCCGTATACAATGAGCAGTTCTTC CASRAVYNEQFF
- few TRBJ1-5 TRBV7-2 TGTGCCAGCAGCCCCCCGGGGGGCCCCCAGCATTTT CASSPPGGPQHF
- many TRBJ2-1 TRBV28 TGTGCCACCAGGAGCTCGGGACTGGTCTACAATGAGCAGTTCTTC CATRSSGLVYNEQFF
- many TRBJ2-5 TRBV7-2 TGTGCCAGCAGCTTTATGAGTGCCCAAGAGACCCAGTACTTC CASSFMSAQETQYF